This T cell receptor beta chain is from a study of blood T cell repertoires in COVID-19 (dated by TCRdb to the early 2020s). For context, the study as a whole: Collaborator samples came from the United States, Italy and Spain and covered acute and convalescent phases of COVID-19. The prospective study material was composed of cDNA or gDNA derived from T cells, B-cell-depleted T cells, or PBMCs. Subjects who had been exposed to COVID-19, were actively infected with it, or had recovered from it provided the deeply sampled blood TCRbeta repertoires that made up the dataset. The repertoires were made available in a free public database intended to serve as a resource for research on the immune response to SARS-CoV-2. Nearly every sample came with metadata listing a de-identified subject ID, COVID-19 status, age in years and sex. Where available, HLA class I and class II types were taken from metadata supplied by the sample provider and were not determined by assay-based typing. Samples were obtained from the ongoing ImmuneRACE study (first 160 participants) and from over 1,000 subjects provided by 6 global collaborators.

The immunoSEQ Assay, a bias-controlled multiplex PCR, was used to amplify TCRbeta CDR3 regions from genomic DNA. The original methods were these. The number of nucleated cells in each sample was estimated from the amplification of reference gene primers within the assay. To quantify the absolute abundance of each unique TCRbeta CDR3 rearrangement, sequence reads were collapsed and filtered. For each sample, productive Simpson clonality was calculated by taking the square root of Simpson's diversity index across productive rearrangements. Entries here come from immuneACCESS through TCRdb and include only in-frame sequences with V and J called. Some clones fail to appear in such tables; in the studies checked, an unresolved V gene covers under half of the shortfall, and the cause of the remainder is unknown. Clone size and the V and J calls come from that table; the DNA yielded D and trimming. Across this sample there are about 200,000 clones, with around 84% seen only once. Jointly, the top ten make up about 4.5% of the sample.

Findings and caveats that apply to the study as a whole: The amount of clinical and demographic metadata varied by source and participant and was provided uncurated.

Each collaborating institution followed its own protocols to collect whole blood in K2EDTA tubes. For TCRbeta analysis, collaborators shipped samples as frozen whole blood, isolated PBMCs, or DNA extracted from either of those sample types. The CDR3 numbers 17 residues from cysteine through phenylalanine. The only DNA kept is the CDR3, 51 bases in frame from the first base. The germline V gene encodes CDR1 SGHTA and CDR2 FQGNSA. The trim is 1 base for V and 6 bases for J, with a gap of 19 bases between the germline ends. In its sample, this clone was seen a few times. Its antigen is currently not known. Per-nucleotide qualities are absent, and no much larger clonotype sits a single base away.

The specimen sequenced was peripheral blood. The clonotype was recovered from a man aged 50-59 years with acute or convalescent COVID-19. The chain couples TRBV7-2 to TRBJ1-5, and the D gene may be TRBD1, 5 bases matching. CDR3 loop: CASSLVHAFTGGQPQHF. In nucleotides, the sequence is TGTGCCAGCAGCTTAGTACACGCGTTCACCGGGGGTCAGCCCCAGCATTTT.